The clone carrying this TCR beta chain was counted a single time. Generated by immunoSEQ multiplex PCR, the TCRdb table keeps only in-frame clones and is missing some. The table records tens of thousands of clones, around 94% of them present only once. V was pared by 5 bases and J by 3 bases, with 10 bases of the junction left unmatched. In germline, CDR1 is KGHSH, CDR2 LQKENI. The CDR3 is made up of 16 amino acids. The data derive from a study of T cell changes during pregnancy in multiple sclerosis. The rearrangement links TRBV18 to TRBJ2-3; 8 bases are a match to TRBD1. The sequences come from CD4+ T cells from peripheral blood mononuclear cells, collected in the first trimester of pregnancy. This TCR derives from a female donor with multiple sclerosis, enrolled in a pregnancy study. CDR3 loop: CASSKKTGVGTDTQYF. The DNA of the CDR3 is TGTGCCAGCTCAAAGAAGACAGGGGTTGGGACAGATACGCAGTATTTT.